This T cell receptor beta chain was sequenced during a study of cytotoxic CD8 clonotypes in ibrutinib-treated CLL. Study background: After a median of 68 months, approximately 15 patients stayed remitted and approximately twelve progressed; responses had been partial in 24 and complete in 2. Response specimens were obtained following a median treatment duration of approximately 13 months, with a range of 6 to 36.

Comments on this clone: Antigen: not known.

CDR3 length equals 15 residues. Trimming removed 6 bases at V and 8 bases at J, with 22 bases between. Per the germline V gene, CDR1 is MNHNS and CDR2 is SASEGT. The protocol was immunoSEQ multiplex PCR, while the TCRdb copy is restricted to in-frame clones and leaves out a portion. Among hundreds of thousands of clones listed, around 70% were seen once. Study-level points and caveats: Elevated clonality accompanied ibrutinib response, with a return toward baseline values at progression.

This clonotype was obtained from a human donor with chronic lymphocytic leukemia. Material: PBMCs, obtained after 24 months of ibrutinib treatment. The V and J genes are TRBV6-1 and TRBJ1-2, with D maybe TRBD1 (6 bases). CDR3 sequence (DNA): TGTGCCAGCAGGATGACAGGTTCTGCCCAAGGGGGCTACACCTTC. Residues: CASRMTGSAQGGYTF.